This T cell receptor (beta chain) comes out of a study of blood T cell repertoires in COVID-19. Study-wide background: The samples span acute and convalescent COVID-19 from the United States, Italy and Spain. Sources were T cells, B-cell-depleted T cells, or PBMCs; the material itself was cDNA or gDNA.

Original processing notes: Quantification of nucleated cells was approximated via reference gene primer amplification. Method: immunoSEQ multiplex PCR; TCRdb's copy keeps in-frame clones and lacks some. V, J and clone size are taken as reported in that table, and D and trimming were inferred from the DNA itself. The table records approximately 150,000 clones, less than 85% of them present only once. Seattle participants joined during active infection and were tracked over time. Germline V gene sequence: CDR1 LNHDA, CDR2 SQIVND (reference sequence). This CDR3 contains 14 residues. V was clipped by 5 bases and J by 4 bases, with 14 bases between them.

This chain links TRBV19 with TRBJ1-1; D possibly corresponds to TRBD1 (5 bases). Sequencing was done on a sample of peripheral blood. This clonotype was sampled from a woman aged 55-70 years with COVID-19, enrolled during active disease. In nucleotides, the CDR3 is TGTGCCAGTAGTGTCCAGGGACTCGTCACTGAAGCTTTCTTT. This gives the protein CASSVQGLVTEAFF.